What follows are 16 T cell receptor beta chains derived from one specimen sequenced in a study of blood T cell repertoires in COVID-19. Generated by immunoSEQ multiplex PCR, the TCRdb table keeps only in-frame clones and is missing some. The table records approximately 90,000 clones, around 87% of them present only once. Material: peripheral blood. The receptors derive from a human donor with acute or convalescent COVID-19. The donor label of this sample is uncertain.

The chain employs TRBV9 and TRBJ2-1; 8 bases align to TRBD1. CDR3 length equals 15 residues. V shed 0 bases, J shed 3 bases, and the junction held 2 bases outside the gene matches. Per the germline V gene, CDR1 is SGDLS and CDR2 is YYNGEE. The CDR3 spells CASSVVGQVYNEQFF. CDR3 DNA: TGTGCCAGCAGCGTAGTGGGACAGGTCTACAATGAGCAGTTCTTC.

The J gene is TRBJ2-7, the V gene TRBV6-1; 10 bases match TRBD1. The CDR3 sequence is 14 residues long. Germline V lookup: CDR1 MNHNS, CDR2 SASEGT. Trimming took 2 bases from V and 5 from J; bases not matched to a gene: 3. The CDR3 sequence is CASSERDRGDEQYF. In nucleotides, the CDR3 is TGTGCCAGCAGTGAAAGGGACAGGGGCGACGAGCAGTACTTC.

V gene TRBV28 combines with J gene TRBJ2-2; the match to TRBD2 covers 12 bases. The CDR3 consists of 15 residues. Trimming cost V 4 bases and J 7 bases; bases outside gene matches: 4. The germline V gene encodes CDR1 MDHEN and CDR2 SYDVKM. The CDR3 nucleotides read TGTGCCAGCAGTTGGACTAGCGGGGTCGTCGGGGAGCTGTTTTTT. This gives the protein CASSWTSGVVGELFF. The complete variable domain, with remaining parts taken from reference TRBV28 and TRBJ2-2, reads DVKVTQSSRYLVKRTGEKVFLECVQDMDHENMFWYRQDPGLGLRLIYFSYDVKMKEKGDIPEGYSVSREKKERFSLILESASTNQTSMYLCASSWTSGVVGELFFGEGSRLTVL.

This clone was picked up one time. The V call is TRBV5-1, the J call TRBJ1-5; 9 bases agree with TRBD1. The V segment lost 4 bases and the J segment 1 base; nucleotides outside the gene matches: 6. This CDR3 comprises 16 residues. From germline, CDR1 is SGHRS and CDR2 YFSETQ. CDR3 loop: CASSLNGQGSNQPQHF. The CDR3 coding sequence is TGCGCCAGCAGCCTGAACGGACAGGGGAGCAATCAGCCCCAGCATTTT.

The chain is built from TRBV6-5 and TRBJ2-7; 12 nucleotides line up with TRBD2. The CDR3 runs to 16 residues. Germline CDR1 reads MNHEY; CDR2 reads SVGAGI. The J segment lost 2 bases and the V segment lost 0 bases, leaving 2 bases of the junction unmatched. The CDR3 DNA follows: TGTGCCAGCAGTTACTCCCGGACTAGCGGGGCCTACGAGCAGTACTTC. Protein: CASSYSRTSGAYEQYF.

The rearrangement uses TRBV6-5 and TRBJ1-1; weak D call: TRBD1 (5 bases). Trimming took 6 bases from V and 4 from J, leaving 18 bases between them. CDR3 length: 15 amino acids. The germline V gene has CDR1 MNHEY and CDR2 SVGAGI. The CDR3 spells CASRTLTLGGTEAFF. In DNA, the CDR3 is TGTGCCAGCAGAACTCTTACCTTGGGGGGCACTGAAGCTTTCTTT.

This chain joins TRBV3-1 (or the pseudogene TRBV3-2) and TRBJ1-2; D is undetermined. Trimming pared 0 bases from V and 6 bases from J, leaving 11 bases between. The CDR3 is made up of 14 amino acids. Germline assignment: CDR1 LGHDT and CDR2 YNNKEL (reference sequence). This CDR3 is CASSQDHGSNGYTF. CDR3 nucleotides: TGTGCCAGCAGCCAAGATCACGGGAGCAATGGCTACACCTTC.

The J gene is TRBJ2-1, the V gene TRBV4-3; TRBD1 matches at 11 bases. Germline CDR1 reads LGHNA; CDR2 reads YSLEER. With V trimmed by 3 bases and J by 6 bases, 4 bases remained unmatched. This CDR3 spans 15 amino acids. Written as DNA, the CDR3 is TGCGCCAGCAGCCAGGACAGGGGGCGCAGCAATGAGCAGTTCTTC. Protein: CASSQDRGRSNEQFF.

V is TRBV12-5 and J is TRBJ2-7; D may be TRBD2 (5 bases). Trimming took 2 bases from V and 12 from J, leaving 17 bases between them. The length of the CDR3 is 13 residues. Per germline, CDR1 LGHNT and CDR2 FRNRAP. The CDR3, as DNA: TGTGCTAGTGGTTTGCAGGTCGAGGGTATCAGGTACTTC. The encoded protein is CASGLQVEGIRYF.

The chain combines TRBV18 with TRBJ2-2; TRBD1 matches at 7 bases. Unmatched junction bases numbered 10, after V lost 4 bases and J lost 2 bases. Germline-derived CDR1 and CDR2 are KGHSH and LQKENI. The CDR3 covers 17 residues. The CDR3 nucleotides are TGTGCCAGCTCACGAATTAGGGGACAGACAAACACCGGGGAGCTGTTTTTT. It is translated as CASSRIRGQTNTGELFF.

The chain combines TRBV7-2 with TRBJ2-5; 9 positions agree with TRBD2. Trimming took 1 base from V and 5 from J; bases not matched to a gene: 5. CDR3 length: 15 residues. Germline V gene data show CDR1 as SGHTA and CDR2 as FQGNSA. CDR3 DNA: TGTGCCAGCAGCTTAGTAGCGGGGGCCGGGGAGACCCAGTACTTC. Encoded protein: CASSLVAGAGETQYF. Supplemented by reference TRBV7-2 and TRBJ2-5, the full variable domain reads GAGVSQSPSNKVTEKGKDVELRCDPISGHTALYWYRQSLGQGLEFLIYFQGNSAPDKSGLPSDRFSAERTGGSVSTLTIQRTQQEDSAVYLCASSLVAGAGETQYFGPGTRLLVL.

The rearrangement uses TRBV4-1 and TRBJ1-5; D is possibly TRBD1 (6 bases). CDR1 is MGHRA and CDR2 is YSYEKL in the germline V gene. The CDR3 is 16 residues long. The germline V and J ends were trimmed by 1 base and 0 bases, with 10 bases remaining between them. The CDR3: CASSQAAGDSNQPQHF. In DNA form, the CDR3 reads TGCGCCAGCAGCCAAGCTGCAGGGGATAGCAATCAGCCCCAGCATTTT.

The CDR3 region has the DNA TGTGCCACCAGTGATTCTTCCTTACTAGCGGGGGGAGGAGAGACCCAGTACTTC. It specifies CATSDSSLLAGGGETQYF. This chain links TRBV24-1 with TRBJ2-5; 12 positions agree with TRBD2. CDR1 and CDR2 from the germline V gene are KGHDR and SFDVKD. With 2 bases clipped from V and 4 bases from J, the junction kept 10 bases outside the gene matches. The CDR3 contains 18 residues.

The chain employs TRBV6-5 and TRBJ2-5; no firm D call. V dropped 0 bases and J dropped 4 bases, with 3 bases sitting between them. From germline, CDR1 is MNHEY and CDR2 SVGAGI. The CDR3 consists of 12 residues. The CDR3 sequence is CASSYSRETQYF. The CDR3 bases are TGTGCCAGCAGTTACTCGAGAGAGACCCAGTACTTC.

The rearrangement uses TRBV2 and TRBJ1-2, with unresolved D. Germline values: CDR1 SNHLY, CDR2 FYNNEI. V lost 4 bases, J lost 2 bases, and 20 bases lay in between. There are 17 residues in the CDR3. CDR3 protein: CASSVTSIPRGNYGYTF. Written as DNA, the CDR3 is TGTGCCAGCAGTGTGACTTCGATCCCGCGGGGAAACTATGGCTACACCTTC.

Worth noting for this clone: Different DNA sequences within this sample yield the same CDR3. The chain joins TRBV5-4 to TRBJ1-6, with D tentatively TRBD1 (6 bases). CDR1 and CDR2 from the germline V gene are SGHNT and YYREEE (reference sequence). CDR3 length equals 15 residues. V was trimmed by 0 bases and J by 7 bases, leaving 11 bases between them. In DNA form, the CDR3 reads TGTGCCAGCAGCTTGGCAGGGGTTGTGAATTCACCCCTCCACTTT. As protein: CASSLAGVVNSPLHF.